A single sample is the source of the 10 T cell receptor beta chains below, sequenced in a study of shared T cell receptors in the human thymus. The repertoire was sequenced with immunoSEQ multiplex PCR; TCRdb's copy has only in-frame clones and lacks some. The sample contains about 500,000 clones, 70% to 80% of which appear only once. A further study also used this sample, focusing on human thymus T cells.

The material sequenced was thymocytes. The receptor set was obtained from a boy under three years old with a congenital heart defect.

This clone was counted between two and nine times. This rearrangement joins TRBV6-5 to TRBJ2-2; D is possibly TRBD2 (5 bases). There are 16 residues in the CDR3. The germline CDR1 and CDR2 sequences are MNHEY and SVGAGI. V lost 2 bases and J 2 bases, leaving 12 bases between the germline ends. CDR3 in DNA: TGTGCCAGCAGTTACCAGGCGGGTAACAACACCGGGGAGCTGTTTTTT. Translated: CASSYQAGNNTGELFF.

V gene TRBV19 combines with J gene TRBJ2-1; 9 bases map to TRBD1. The CDR3 totals 12 residues. The V gene's germline CDR1 is LNHDA and CDR2 SQIVND (reference sequence). With V trimmed by 10 bases and J by 5 bases, 3 bases remained unmatched. The CDR3, as DNA: TGTGCCACGGGACAGGGAAACAATGAGCAGTTCTTC. Amino acid sequence: CATGQGNNEQFF. The whole variable domain, filled in from reference TRBV19 and TRBJ2-1, reads DGGITQSPKYLFRKEGQNVTLSCEQNLNHDAMYWYRQDPGQGLRLIYYSQIVNDFQKGDIAEGYSVSREKKESFPLTVTSAQKNPTAFYLCATGQGNNEQFFGPGTRLTVL.

J is TRBJ2-7 and V is TRBV9; 10 nucleotides match TRBD2. Germline loops: CDR1 SGDLS, CDR2 YYNGEE. The CDR3 extends over 16 amino acids. The ends lost 0 bases at V and 4 bases at J; junction bases unmatched: 7. CDR3: CASSVGGGTSEYEQYF. The CDR3 DNA is TGTGCCAGCAGCGTAGGGGGAGGGACTAGCGAGTACGAGCAGTACTTC.

CDR3 sequence (DNA): TGCGCCAGCAGCTCCCCCAGGGCTGGGGCCAACGTCCTGACTTTC. It is translated as CASSSPRAGANVLTF. The J gene is TRBJ2-6, the V gene TRBV5-1, with D maybe TRBD1 (5 bases). The CDR3 is 15 amino acids. Trimming stripped 3 bases from V and 2 bases from J, with 9 bases between. Germline CDR1 and CDR2: SGHRS and YFSETQ.

The rearrangement links TRBV27 to TRBJ1-2; 8 bases are a match to TRBD1. The V gene's germline CDR1 is MNHEY and CDR2 SMNVEV (reference sequence). This CDR3 spans 14 amino acids. After removal of 4 bases from V and 7 bases from J, the junction contained 8 bases not matched to a gene. CDR3 in DNA: TGTGCCAGCAGTTCCCGACAGGGGTGGAGTGGCTACACCTTC. Translating it yields CASSSRQGWSGYTF.

A few counts support this clone. This chain uses TRBV7-9 with TRBJ1-2; a weak D match, TRBD1 (6 bases). The V and J ends lost 3 bases and 4 bases respectively, with 9 bases between them. Germline CDR1 and CDR2: SEHNR and FQNEAQ (reference sequence). The CDR3 contains 13 residues. The CDR3 is CASSFGQRYGYTF. CDR3 nucleotides: TGTGCCAGCAGCTTCGGACAGCGCTATGGCTACACCTTC.

This chain uses TRBV14 with TRBJ2-7; D gene uncertain. The germline V gene has CDR1 SGHDN and CDR2 FVKESK. This CDR3 has 18 residues. V lost 1 base, J lost 6 bases, and 25 bases lay in between. The CDR3: CASSQALPFPTSPREQYF. CDR3 in DNA: TGTGCCAGCAGCCAAGCACTCCCCTTTCCCACGAGCCCACGCGAGCAGTACTTC.

The V call is TRBV7-2, the J call TRBJ2-3; TRBD1 matches 7 bases. With V trimmed by 0 bases and J by 0 bases, 6 bases remained unmatched. The CDR3 length is 17 residues. Germline V CDR1 and CDR2: SGHTA, FQGNSA. CDR3 loop: CASSLARGQVSTDTQYF. The CDR3 nucleotides are TGTGCCAGCAGCTTAGCTCGCGGACAGGTTAGCACAGATACGCAGTATTTT.

The J gene is TRBJ2-3, the V gene TRBV9, with TRBD2 identical over 10 bases. The germline V gene has CDR1 SGDLS and CDR2 YYNGEE. This CDR3 region has 16 residues. After removal of 3 bases from V and 0 bases from J, the junction contained 4 bases not matched to a gene. The CDR3 region has the DNA TGTGCCAGCAGCGAACCTAGCGGGGGCAGCACAGATACGCAGTATTTT. Its translation: CASSEPSGGSTDTQYF. Variable domain in full (rest from reference TRBV9 and TRBJ2-3): DSGVTQTPKHLITATGQRVTLRCSPRSGDLSVYWYQQSLDQGLQFLIQYYNGEERAKGNILERFSAQQFPDLHSELNLSSLELGDSALYFCASSEPSGGSTDTQYFGPGTRLTVL.

The CDR3 nucleotides read TGTGCCTGCGCCAGGGGGCACGAAGTCTACGAGCAGTACTTC. Protein product: CACARGHEVYEQYF. J is TRBJ2-7 and V is TRBV19, with 8 positions matching TRBD1. With V trimmed by 11 bases and J by 3 bases, 12 bases remained unmatched. CDR1 is LNHDA and CDR2 is SQIVND in the germline V gene (reference sequence). This CDR3 contains 14 residues.